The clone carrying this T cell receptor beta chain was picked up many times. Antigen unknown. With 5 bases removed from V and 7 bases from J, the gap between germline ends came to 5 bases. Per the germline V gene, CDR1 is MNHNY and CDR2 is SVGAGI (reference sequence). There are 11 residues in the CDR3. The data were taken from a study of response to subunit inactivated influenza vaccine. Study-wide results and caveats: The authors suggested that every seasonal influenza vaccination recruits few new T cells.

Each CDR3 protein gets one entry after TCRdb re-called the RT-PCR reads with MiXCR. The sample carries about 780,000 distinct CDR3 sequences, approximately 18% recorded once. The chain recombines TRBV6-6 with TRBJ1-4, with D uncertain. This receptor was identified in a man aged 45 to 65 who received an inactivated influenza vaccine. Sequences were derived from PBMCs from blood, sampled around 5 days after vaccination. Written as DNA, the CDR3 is TGTGCCAGCAGTCCGGGTGAAAAACTGTTTTTT. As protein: CASSPGEKLFF.